This record covers a single T cell receptor beta chain. These data belong to a study of early T cells in non-severe SARS-CoV-2 infection. Looking at the study overall: Sequencing was performed on bulk RNA from unsorted whole blood, leaving chains unpaired.

TCRdb used MiXCR to reprocess the 5' RACE reads, holding one entry per CDR3 protein. This table holds about 59,000 distinct CDR3 sequences, roughly 12% found once. The CDR3 is 17 amino acids. Germline V CDR1 and CDR2: DFQATT, SNEGSKA (reference sequence). The junction had 11 bases not matched to a gene; V was cut back by 3 bases and J by 0 bases. This receptor was obtained from an adult who was a healthcare worker with PCR-confirmed SARS-CoV-2 infection or an uninfected control (not recorded which). The sample comprised whole blood. The V gene is TRBV20-1, the J gene TRBJ1-5; 7 nucleotides align to TRBD1. In DNA, the CDR3 is TGCAGTGCTAGCATATATGACAGGGCTTATAGCAATCAGCCCCAGCATTTT. Its protein product is CSASIYDRAYSNQPQHF.